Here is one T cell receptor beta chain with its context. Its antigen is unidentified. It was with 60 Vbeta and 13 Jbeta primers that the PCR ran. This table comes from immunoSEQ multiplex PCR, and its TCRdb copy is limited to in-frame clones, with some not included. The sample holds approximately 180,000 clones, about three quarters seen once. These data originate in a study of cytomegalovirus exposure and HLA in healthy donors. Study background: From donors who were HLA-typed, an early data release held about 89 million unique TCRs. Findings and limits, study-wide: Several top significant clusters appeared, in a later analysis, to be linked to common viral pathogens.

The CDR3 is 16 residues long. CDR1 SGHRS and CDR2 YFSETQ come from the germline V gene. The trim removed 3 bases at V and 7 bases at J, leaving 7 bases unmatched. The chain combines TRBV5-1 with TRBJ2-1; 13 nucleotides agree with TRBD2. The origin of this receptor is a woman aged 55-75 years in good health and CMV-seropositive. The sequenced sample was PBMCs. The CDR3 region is CASSWGLAGTFNEQFF. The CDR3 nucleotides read TGCGCCAGCAGCTGGGGACTAGCGGGGACTTTTAATGAGCAGTTCTTC.